This T cell receptor beta chain was sequenced for a study of radiation and T cells in renal cell carcinoma. Turning to the study itself: Nephrectomy followed 15 Gy stereotactic body radiation by 4 weeks. General study findings and limits: No pretreatment tumor biopsies were available for baseline clonotypes. In blood, top tumor clones expanded by 2 weeks, shrinking by 4.

Profiling relied on immunoSEQ multiplex PCR, and the TCRdb table lists in-frame clones only, not all of them. The sample yields about 130,000 clones, about 88% seen once. Germline V CDR1 and CDR2: SGHRS, YFSETQ. The CDR3 sequence is 18 residues long. Deletions cut 0 bases from V and 0 bases from J, with 17 bases between. Time point denoted: baseline pretreatment blood. The sample's treatment: 15 Gy SBRT to primary tumor, nephrectomy 4 weeks later. Notes on this clone: Its target is not known.

The sequence came from a woman aged 50 to 65 with renal cell carcinoma. The sample was blood, taken from a patient whose treatment included radiotherapy and nephrectomy. The chain combines TRBV5-1 with TRBJ2-3; maybe TRBD1 (6 bases). In nucleotides, the CDR3 is TGCGCCAGCAGCTTGGCCCCACAGGGTGTCTCCAGCACAGATACGCAGTATTTT. The encoded protein is CASSLAPQGVSSTDTQYF.